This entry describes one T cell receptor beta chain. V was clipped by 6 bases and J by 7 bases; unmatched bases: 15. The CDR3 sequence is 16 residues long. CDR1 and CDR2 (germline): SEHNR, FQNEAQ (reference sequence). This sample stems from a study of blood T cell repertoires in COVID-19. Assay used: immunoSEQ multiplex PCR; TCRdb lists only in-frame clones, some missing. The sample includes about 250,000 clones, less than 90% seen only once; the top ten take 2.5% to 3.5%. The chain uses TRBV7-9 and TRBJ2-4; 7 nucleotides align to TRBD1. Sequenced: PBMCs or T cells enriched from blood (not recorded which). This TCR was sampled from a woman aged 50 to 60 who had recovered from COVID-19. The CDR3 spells CASSSTGRPDGNIQYF. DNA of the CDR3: TGTGCCAGCAGTTCGACAGGGAGACCTGACGGGAACATTCAGTACTTC.